This T cell receptor beta chain appears in the sequencing data of a study of CD8+ T cells in alopecia areata. In this sample, this clone turned up once. Extracted RNA was reverse transcribed into cDNA, the sequencing template. Method: immunoSEQ multiplex PCR; TCRdb's copy keeps in-frame clones and lacks some. The profile shows about 100,000 clones, around 83% of them singletons. Treatment in this sample: oral pan-JAK inhibitor, 5-10 mg twice daily. V gave up 4 bases and J gave up 3 bases; unmatched junction bases: 3. Germline CDR1 reads ENHRY; CDR2 reads SYGVKD. This CDR3 region has 16 residues. This receptor was identified in a human donor with alopecia areata. The V call is TRBV10-3, the J call TRBJ2-2, with 12 bases aligning to TRBD2. The source material was CD8+ T cells sorted from blood, sampled at week 24, from a patient treated with tofacitinib. The CDR3: CAISGLAGDHTGELFF. The CDR3 DNA reads TGTGCCATCAGTGGACTAGCGGGGGATCACACCGGGGAGCTGTTTTTT.